This entry lists 6 T cell receptor beta chains sequenced from one sample in a study of PD-L1 blockade in urothelial cancer. The protocol was immunoSEQ multiplex PCR, while the TCRdb copy is restricted to in-frame clones and leaves out a portion. The data contain roughly 120,000 clones, approximately 90% of them singletons. Time point denoted: peripheral blood 6 weeks after treatment start. Source: PBMCs, taken around atezolizumab (anti-PD-L1) treatment. These receptors were collected from a man in his 60s with urothelial cancer.

The rearrangement joins TRBV9 to TRBJ2-4, with 9 bases that match TRBD1. V shed 4 bases, J shed 0 bases, and the junction held 5 bases outside the gene matches. CDR3 length: 16 amino acids. CDR1 and CDR2 from the germline V gene are SGDLS and YYNGEE. The CDR3, as DNA: TGTGCCAGCAGCCTGACAGGGGGAATAGCCAAAAACATTCAGTACTTC. The encoded protein is CASSLTGGIAKNIQYF.

The rearrangement joins TRBV19 to TRBJ2-1; 8 nucleotides match TRBD2. This CDR3 is 14 amino acids long. Germline V gives CDR1 LNHDA, CDR2 SQIVND (reference sequence). The junction had 4 bases not matched to a gene; V was cut back by 5 bases and J by 4 bases. CDR3 DNA: TGTGCCAGTAGTCTAAGCGGGAGTTACAATGAGCAGTTCTTC. It translates to CASSLSGSYNEQFF.

The V and J genes are TRBV5-4 and TRBJ1-2; TRBD1 might be the D (5 bases). The CDR3 has 16 amino acids. Germline CDR1 SGHNT, CDR2 YYREEE (reference sequence). V lost 2 bases to trimming and J lost 5 bases, with 19 bases between them. The DNA for the CDR3 is TGTGCCAGCAGCTTCGGGACTTCGGTCCCCCTTTATGGCTACACCTTC. Protein product: CASSFGTSVPLYGYTF.

The rearrangement joins TRBV6-1 to TRBJ2-7; TRBD1 aligns across 8 bases. The CDR3 spans 14 residues. The trim removed 7 bases at V and 3 bases at J, leaving 8 bases unmatched. In germline, CDR1 is MNHNS, CDR2 SASEGT. The CDR3 loop reads CASITTGTGYEQYF. CDR3 DNA: TGTGCCAGCATTACCACCGGGACAGGCTACGAGCAGTACTTC.

This clone was seen a single time. This chain connects TRBV5-4 to TRBJ2-6, with D possibly matching TRBD2 (6 bases). The CDR3 extends over 18 amino acids. The V gene lost 4 bases and the J gene lost 0 bases, with 17 bases spanning the gap. The V gene's germline CDR1 is SGHNT and CDR2 YYREEE (reference sequence). The CDR3 region has the DNA TGTGCCAGCAGCCCCCCCGGGGGTCTCGGCTCTGGGGCCAACGTCCTGACTTTC. Translating it yields CASSPPGGLGSGANVLTF.

This clone was detected only once. This sequence joins TRBV6-5 and TRBJ1-1, with D possibly matching TRBD1 (6 bases). The CDR3 extends over 15 amino acids. The germline V gene has CDR1 MNHEY and CDR2 SVGAGI. V was trimmed by 6 bases and J by 1 base, leaving 15 bases between them. The chain's CDR3 is CASSDIGQKNTEAFF. CDR3 nucleotide sequence: TGTGCCAGCAGCGACATTGGACAGAAGAACACTGAAGCTTTCTTT.